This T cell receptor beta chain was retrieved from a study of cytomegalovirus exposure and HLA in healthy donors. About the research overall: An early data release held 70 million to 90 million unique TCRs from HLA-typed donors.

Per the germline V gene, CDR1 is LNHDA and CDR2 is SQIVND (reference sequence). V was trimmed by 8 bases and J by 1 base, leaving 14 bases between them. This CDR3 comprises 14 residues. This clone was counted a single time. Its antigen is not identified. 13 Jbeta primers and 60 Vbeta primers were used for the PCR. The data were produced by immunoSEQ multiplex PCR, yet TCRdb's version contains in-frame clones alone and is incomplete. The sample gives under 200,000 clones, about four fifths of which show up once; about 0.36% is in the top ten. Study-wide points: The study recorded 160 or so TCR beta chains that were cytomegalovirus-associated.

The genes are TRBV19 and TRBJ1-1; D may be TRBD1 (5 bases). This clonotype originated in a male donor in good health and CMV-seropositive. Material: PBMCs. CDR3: CASRRGTQNTEAFF. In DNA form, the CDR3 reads TGTGCCAGTCGTCGGGGGACGCAGAACACTGAAGCTTTCTTT. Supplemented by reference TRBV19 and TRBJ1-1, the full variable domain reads DGGITQSPKYLFRKEGQNVTLSCEQNLNHDAMYWYRQDPGQGLRLIYYSQIVNDFQKGDIAEGYSVSREKKESFPLTVTSAQKNPTAFYLCASRRGTQNTEAFFGQGTRLTVV.